Listed here are 27 T cell receptor beta chains from one sample, sequenced in a study of shared clonotypes between healthy human individuals. Measured with immunoSEQ multiplex PCR; TCRdb has only the in-frame clones, and not every one. The sample contains 2,500,000 or so clones, roughly 92% of which appear only once. The sequenced sample was naive CD4+ T cells from PBMCs. Documented subset: CD45RA+ positively selected. Source of these receptors: a man between 18 and 29 years old in good health. Some clones in this sample may be carry-over from other donors' samples.

This rearrangement joins TRBV30 to TRBJ1-1, with a possible D match to TRBD1 (5 bases). The CDR3 contains 12 residues. Germline assignment: CDR1 GTSNPN and CDR2 SVGIG (reference sequence). DNA of the CDR3: TGTGTGGGTCTAGACAGAAACACTGAAGCTTTCTTT. This gives the protein CVGLDRNTEAFF.

The V call is TRBV27, the J call TRBJ2-7; the D gene is possibly TRBD2 (7 bases). Germline lookup yields CDR1 MNHEY and CDR2 SMNVEV (reference sequence). V gave up 2 bases and J gave up 7 bases, with 18 bases separating them. This CDR3 spans 15 amino acids. CDR3 nucleotide sequence: TGTGCCAGCAGTTTAACTGGTGCGGGGGCGGGGGAGCAGTACTTC. Amino acids: CASSLTGAGAGEQYF.

This chain joins TRBV5-4 and TRBJ2-2; either TRBD1 or TRBD2 may fit D (5 bases each). The germline V and J ends were trimmed by 4 bases and 0 bases, with 13 bases remaining between them. This CDR3 contains 16 residues. CDR1 is SGHNT and CDR2 is YYREEE in the germline V gene (reference sequence). CDR3 residues: CASSPGARSNTGELFF. The CDR3, as DNA: TGTGCCAGCAGCCCCGGGGCCCGATCGAACACCGGGGAGCTGTTTTTT.

In DNA, the CDR3 is TGTGCCAGCAGCCCGCTCGACAGGGGGTCTGGTGAAAAACTGTTTTTT. Translation gives CASSPLDRGSGEKLFF. V gene TRBV7-7 combines with J gene TRBJ1-4; TRBD1 agrees at 9 bases. Germline values: CDR1 SSHAT, CDR2 FNYEAQ (reference sequence). V shed 5 bases, J shed 7 bases, and the junction held 11 bases outside the gene matches. The CDR3 has 16 amino acids.

This chain links TRBV2 with TRBJ2-1, with D hard to call. The ends were cut back, 6 bases at V and 9 bases at J, with 9 bases in the middle. This CDR3 has 11 residues. The germline gives CDR1 SNHLY, CDR2 FYNNEI. CDR3 nucleotides: TGTGCCAGCAGCCTTGCTATTGAGCAGTTCTTC. This gives the protein CASSLAIEQFF.

CDR3: CASSLAGRAGETQYF. The CDR3 nucleotides are TGTGCCAGCAGCTTAGCGGGCAGGGCAGGAGAGACCCAGTACTTC. The V and J genes are TRBV7-9 and TRBJ2-5; a possible D gene is TRBD1 (5 bases). Germline V CDR1 and CDR2: SEHNR, FQNEAQ (reference sequence). The ends were cut back, 0 bases at V and 4 bases at J, with 12 bases in the middle. This CDR3 is 15 amino acids long. Supplemented by reference TRBV7-9 and TRBJ2-5, the full variable domain reads DTGVSQNPRHKITKRGQNVTFRCDPISEHNRLYWYRQTLGQGPEFLTYFQNEAQLEKSRLLSDRFSAERPKGSFSTLEIQRTEQGDSAMYLCASSLAGRAGETQYFGPGTRLLVL.

The chain uses TRBV5-1 and TRBJ2-7, with D possibly matching TRBD2 (6 bases). V dropped 4 bases and J dropped 5 bases, with 22 bases sitting between them. Germline CDR1 is SGHRS and CDR2 is YFSETQ. This CDR3 contains 16 residues. The CDR3 nucleotides are TGCGCCAGCAGCGGCGGGTTCGGAGGGGATTCCCACGAGCAGTACTTC. This gives the protein CASSGGFGGDSHEQYF.

V usage is TRBV5-1 and J usage is TRBJ2-1; perhaps D is TRBD1 or TRBD2 (8 bases each). CDR1 is SGHRS and CDR2 is YFSETQ in the germline V gene. CDR3 size: 14 residues. Deletions cut 4 bases from V and 6 bases from J, with 14 bases between. The CDR3, as DNA: TGCGCCAGCAGCGCGGGGGGACAGGTCAATGAGCAGTTCTTC. Translation gives CASSAGGQVNEQFF.

V usage is TRBV11-2 and J usage is TRBJ2-7; a weak D match, TRBD2 (5 bases). Germline V lookup: CDR1 SGHAT, CDR2 FQNNGV. V dropped 5 bases and J dropped 0 bases, with 11 bases sitting between them. This CDR3 has 14 residues. The DNA for the CDR3 is TGTGCCAGCAGCATTAGCGCTTCCTCCTACGAGCAGTACTTC. Encoded protein: CASSISASSYEQYF.

Details on this clone: Other DNA sequences from this sample encode an identical CDR3 as well. This chain uses TRBV7-3 with TRBJ1-1; no definite D call. The V gene lost 1 base and the J gene lost 2 bases, with 8 bases spanning the gap. CDR3 length: 14 residues. Germline lookup yields CDR1 SGHTA and CDR2 FQGTGA. Here the CDR3 DNA reads TGTGCCAGCAGCTTAATTCCGGGAAACACTGAAGCTTTCTTT. Translated: CASSLIPGNTEAFF.

V usage is TRBV7-3 and J usage is TRBJ1-2; D possibly corresponds to TRBD1 (5 bases). Germline V gene sequence: CDR1 SGHTA, CDR2 FQGTGA. CDR3 length: 13 residues. Trimming removed 5 bases at V and 8 bases at J, with 15 bases between. The DNA for the CDR3 is TGTGCCAGCAGCAGCGGGACCGCCGAAGGCTACACCTTC. Amino acid sequence: CASSSGTAEGYTF.

Notes on this clone: This same CDR3 is encoded by further DNA sequences in the sample. The chain employs TRBV28 and TRBJ1-2; D remains unclear. The CDR3 has 13 residues. Trimming took off 6 bases at V and 0 bases at J, with 8 bases between the two ends. Per the germline V gene, CDR1 is MDHEN and CDR2 is SYDVKM. CDR3 DNA sequence: TGTGCCAGCAGCTCGGGTCCTAACTATGGCTACACCTTC. Protein sequence: CASSSGPNYGYTF.

The genes are TRBV6-4 and TRBJ1-2, with D unresolved. Trimming removed 6 bases at V and 5 bases at J, with 22 bases between. Germline lookup yields CDR1 MRHNA and CDR2 SNTAGT. The CDR3 runs to 16 residues. CDR3 DNA: TGTGCCAGCAGGACTCATTTGAGAGGGAGCCGATATGGCTACACCTTC. It encodes CASRTHLRGSRYGYTF.

J is TRBJ2-5 and V is TRBV5-1, with a weak D call TRBD1 (5 bases). Germline V gene sequence: CDR1 SGHRS, CDR2 YFSETQ. The CDR3 contains 16 residues. Trimming pared 4 bases from V and 2 bases from J, leaving 18 bases between. The CDR3 here is CASSQGIQGSQETQYF. CDR3 bases: TGCGCCAGCAGCCAAGGAATCCAGGGATCTCAAGAGACCCAGTACTTC.

The chain links TRBV15 to TRBJ2-7; 8 bases fit TRBD2. Trimming removed 8 bases from V and 5 bases from J; junction bases left unmatched: 8. Germline V gene sequence: CDR1 LNHNV, CDR2 YYDKDF (reference sequence). The length of the CDR3 is 13 residues. CDR3 residues: CATQRERSHEQYF. CDR3 sequence (DNA): TGTGCCACCCAGCGGGAGAGGTCCCACGAGCAGTACTTC. Looking up the rest from reference TRBV15 and TRBJ2-7 gives the full variable domain: DAMVIQNPRYQVTQFGKPVTLSCSQTLNHNVMYWYQQKSSQAPKLLFHYYDKDFNNEADTPDNFQSRRPNTSFCFLDIRSPGLGDTAMYLCATQRERSHEQYFGPGTRLTVT.

This clone was recorded a few times. The chain carries TRBV18 and TRBJ1-2, with D uncertain. The length of the CDR3 is 12 residues. The germline V gene has CDR1 KGHSH and CDR2 LQKENI. The V end was cut by 2 bases, the J end by 8 bases, with 9 bases between. CDR3 protein: CASSPNGEGYTF. The DNA for the CDR3 is TGTGCCAGCTCACCAAATGGGGAAGGCTACACCTTC. Using reference TRBV18 and TRBJ1-2 for the parts outside the CDR3, the full variable domain is NAGVMQNPRHLVRRRGQEARLRCSPMKGHSHVYWYRQLPEEGLKFMVYLQKENIIDESGMPKERFSAEFPKEGPSILRIQQVVRGDSAAYFCASSPNGEGYTFGSGTRLTVV.

The rearrangement uses TRBV28 and TRBJ1-2; no firm D call. Germline CDR1 reads MDHEN; CDR2 reads SYDVKM. The CDR3 length is 13 residues. Trimming shortened V by 5 bases and J by 4 bases, and 11 bases separated the two germline ends. CDR3 loop: CASSIPGSYGYTF. The CDR3, as DNA: TGTGCCAGCAGTATTCCGGGATCCTATGGCTACACCTTC.

This chain joins TRBV7-9 and TRBJ2-7; 9 nucleotides agree with TRBD1. V gave up 5 bases and J gave up 1 base; unmatched junction bases: 3. Per germline, CDR1 SEHNR and CDR2 FQNEAQ (reference sequence). The length of the CDR3 is 14 residues. CDR3 sequence reads: CASSATGGSYEQYF. For the CDR3, the DNA is TGTGCCAGCAGCGCGACAGGGGGTTCCTACGAGCAGTACTTC.

This clone has more than one count but fewer than ten. The chain uses TRBV2 and TRBJ1-2; D remains unclear. In germline, CDR1 is SNHLY, CDR2 FYNNEI. With 7 bases removed from V and 7 bases from J, the gap between germline ends came to 10 bases. The CDR3 spans 11 residues. The DNA of the CDR3 is TGTGCCAGCACCAGATTCGGTGGCTACACCTTC. Its translation: CASTRFGGYTF.

This chain links TRBV5-1 with TRBJ2-2; 10 positions agree with TRBD2. V was pared by 4 bases and J by 5 bases, with 8 bases of the junction left unmatched. The CDR3 covers 16 residues. Germline CDR1 and CDR2: SGHRS and YFSETQ. The CDR3 sequence: CASSPLAGVSTGELFF. CDR3 nucleotide sequence: TGCGCCAGCAGCCCCCTAGCGGGAGTTAGTACCGGGGAGCTGTTTTTT. The full variable domain, in which reference TRBV5-1 and TRBJ2-2 provide the parts outside the CDR3, is KAGVTQTPRYLIKTRGQQVTLSCSPISGHRSVSWYQQTPGQGLQFLFEYFSETQRNKGNFPGRFSGRQFSNSRSEMNVSTLELGDSALYLCASSPLAGVSTGELFFGEGSRLTVL.

As regards this clone: Other DNA sequences within the sample encode an identical CDR3. CDR3 amino acids: CASSSLYNEQFF. In DNA, the CDR3 is TGTGCCAGTAGTTCCCTCTACAATGAGCAGTTCTTC. V is TRBV19 and J is TRBJ2-1; D is undetermined. The CDR3 length is 12 residues. CDR1 is LNHDA and CDR2 is SQIVND in the germline V gene (reference sequence). Trimming removed 5 bases at V and 3 bases at J, with 5 bases between.

This sequence joins TRBV7-2 and TRBJ2-4; D ambiguous. Trimming pared 6 bases from V and 0 bases from J, leaving 9 bases between. This CDR3 is built from 14 residues. Germline V gene data show CDR1 as SGHTA and CDR2 as FQGNSA. This chain's CDR3 is CASSSDRAKNIQYF. The CDR3 nucleotides are TGTGCCAGCAGTTCAGATAGAGCCAAAAACATTCAGTACTTC.

This clone turned up a few times. The gene calls are TRBV29-1 and TRBJ1-1, with D tentatively TRBD1 (5 bases). Trimming stripped 4 bases from V and 5 bases from J, with 14 bases between. The V gene's germline CDR1 is SQVTM and CDR2 ANQGSEA. This CDR3 contains 13 residues. The CDR3 DNA sequence: TGCAGCGTTGGATTCTGGGGGGGAACTGAAGCTTTCTTT. This gives the protein CSVGFWGGTEAFF.

The J gene is TRBJ2-5, the V gene TRBV10-3; TRBD2 matches 12 bases. CDR1 ENHRY and CDR2 SYGVKD come from the germline V gene. This CDR3 is 16 amino acids long. The junction had 8 bases not matched to a gene; V was cut back by 7 bases and J by 2 bases. The CDR3 bases are TGTGCCATCATGCCTAGCGGGAGGGCCGGACAAGAGACCCAGTACTTC. It encodes CAIMPSGRAGQETQYF.

The chain couples TRBV2 to TRBJ2-3; unclear D gene. V lost 6 bases to trimming and J lost 4 bases, with 8 bases between them. Germline V CDR1 and CDR2: SNHLY, FYNNEI. This CDR3 has 12 residues. The CDR3 spells CASRERADTQYF. CDR3 DNA sequence: TGTGCCAGCAGAGAACGGGCAGATACGCAGTATTTT. The full variable domain, with the rest looked up from reference TRBV2 and TRBJ2-3, is EPEVTQTPSHQVTQMGQEVILRCVPISNHLYFYWYRQILGQKVEFLVSFYNNEISEKSEIFDDQFSVERPDGSNFTLKIRSTKLEDSAMYFCASRERADTQYFGPGTRLTVL.

This rearrangement joins TRBV19 to TRBJ1-3; TRBD1 aligns across 8 bases. J gave up 1 base and V 6 bases, and 2 bases lay outside the gene matches. This CDR3 has 14 amino acids. Germline V gene sequence: CDR1 LNHDA, CDR2 SQIVND (reference sequence). CDR3 nucleotides: TGTGCCAGTAGGGGACAGGCGTCTGGAAACACCATATATTTT. Translated: CASRGQASGNTIYF.

The V and J genes are TRBV6-1 and TRBJ2-6; D gene unclear. Germline V gene sequence: CDR1 MNHNS, CDR2 SASEGT. The CDR3 consists of 15 residues. V lost 6 bases, J lost 0 bases, and 9 bases lay in between. The CDR3 loop reads CASSERYSGANVLTF. As DNA, the CDR3 is TGTGCCAGCAGCGAACGGTACTCTGGGGCCAACGTCCTGACTTTC.